This entry describes one T cell receptor (beta chain). The antigen is undetermined. This CDR3 spans 15 amino acids. The germline V and J ends were trimmed by 0 bases and 1 base, with 9 bases remaining between them. CDR1 and CDR2 (germline): MNHEY, SMNVEV (reference sequence). The sample belongs to a study of EBV T-cell therapy then PD-1 blockade in nasopharyngeal carcinoma. Treatment denoted: AdE1-LMPpoly-expanded autologous EBV-specific T-cell therapy followed by anti-PD-1 nivolumab. The assay was immunoSEQ multiplex PCR, and TCRdb's table has in-frame clones only and misses some. The sample holds roughly 20,000 clones; roughly 84% are singletons and the top ten take roughly 31%.

The sequencing here drew on CD8+ T cells from blood, taken at roughly day 32 from a patient whose treatment included autologous EBV-specific T cells and nivolumab. The receptor comes from a man aged 40-50 years with nasopharyngeal carcinoma. J is TRBJ2-5 and V is TRBV27; weak D call: TRBD1 (5 bases). CDR3 amino acids: CASSLSWGSQETQYF. CDR3 DNA: TGTGCCAGCAGTTTATCGTGGGGCAGCCAAGAGACCCAGTACTTC.